These T cell receptor beta chains were read from a single sample in a study of shared clonotypes between healthy human individuals. Clones were sequenced by immunoSEQ multiplex PCR, and TCRdb holds only the in-frame ones, with some missing. The profile shows roughly 2,500,000 clones, over 85% of them singletons. The specimen sequenced was naive CD4+ T cells from PBMCs. Source of these receptors: a man younger than 35 in good health. Some clones in this sample may be carry-over from other donors' samples. The CDR3 runs from the conserved cysteine through the conserved F or W. D genes are given only for firm matches. A clone size is listed for some rows: how often the clone was seen (once, few, many), or a class if it is expanded.

V	D	J	size	length	CDR3	DNA
TRBV15	TRBD2	TRBJ2-1	.	16	CATSRITPGLYNEQFF	TGTGCCACCAGCAGAATAACCCCGGGACTATACAATGAGCAGTTCTTC
TRBV28	TRBD1	TRBJ2-5	.	16	CASSNRQGSVKETQYF	TGTGCCAGCAGTAATCGACAGGGGAGTGTGAAGGAGACCCAGTACTTC
TRBV18	.	TRBJ2-2	.	15	CASSPDGGRTGELFF	TGTGCCAGCTCACCCGACGGTGGGCGGACCGGGGAGCTGTTTTTT
TRBV11-3	TRBD1	TRBJ2-5	.	15	CASTRTGSPQETQYF	TGTGCCAGCACCCGGACAGGGTCCCCCCAAGAGACCCAGTACTTC
TRBV5-4	.	TRBJ2-2	few	16	CASSLNGGTNTGELFF	TGTGCCAGCAGCTTGAATGGCGGAACGAACACCGGGGAGCTGTTTTTT
TRBV27	.	TRBJ2-3	.	15	CASSRELARADTQYF	TGTGCCAGCAGTCGGGAGCTAGCGCGGGCAGATACGCAGTATTTT
TRBV30	.	TRBJ2-7	.	15	CAGSVGGVGTYEQYF	TGTGCCGGGTCGGTCGGGGGAGTGGGAACCTACGAGCAGTACTTC
TRBV7-2	.	TRBJ2-3	.	17	CASSLVKGSGPTGTQYF	TGTGCCAGCAGCTTAGTTAAGGGAAGCGGGCCCACCGGTACGCAGTATTTT
TRBV9	TRBD1	TRBJ2-7	.	16	CASSTTPDRGGGGQYF	TGTGCCAGCAGCACAACCCCGGACAGGGGTGGAGGTGGCCAGTACTTC
TRBV7-2	.	TRBJ2-3	.	11	CASSPRDPQYF	TGTGCCAGCAGCCCCCGCGACCCGCAGTATTTT
TRBV9	.	TRBJ2-3	.	16	CASSGPRAGPTDTQYF	TGTGCCAGCAGCGGACCCCGGGCAGGGCCCACAGATACGCAGTATTTT
TRBV7-9	.	TRBJ1-1	.	13	CASSPRPSTEAFF	TGTGCCAGCAGCCCCCGCCCGAGCACTGAAGCTTTCTTT
TRBV5-1	.	TRBJ1-3	.	14	CASSLFGTGNTIYF	TGCGCCAGCAGCTTGTTCGGGACAGGAAACACCATATATTTT
TRBV5-1	.	TRBJ2-2	.	16	CASSLAGRTNTGELFF	TGCGCCAGCAGCTTGGCGGGGAGAACGAACACCGGGGAGCTGTTTTTT
TRBV9	TRBD2	TRBJ2-7	.	14	CASSTGLATYEQYF	TGTGCCAGCAGCACGGGACTAGCTACCTACGAGCAGTACTTC
TRBV7-2	TRBD2	TRBJ2-5	once	14	CASSATSGRETQYF	TGTGCCAGCAGTGCAACTAGCGGGAGGGAGACCCAGTACTTC
TRBV7-8	TRBD2	TRBJ2-6	.	16	CASSPPRGGAANVLTF	TGTGCCAGCAGTCCCCCGCGGGGGGGCGCGGCCAACGTCCTGACTTTC
TRBV7-3	TRBD1	TRBJ1-2	.	14	CASSLGTGGAGYTF	TGTGCCAGCAGCCTTGGGACAGGGGGCGCCGGCTACACCTTC
TRBV5-1	.	TRBJ2-5	once	15	CASGRVPLYQETQYF	TGCGCCAGCGGTAGAGTGCCCCTGTACCAAGAGACCCAGTACTTC
TRBV6-5	.	TRBJ2-7	.	14	CASSIGTGTYEQYF	TGTGCCAGCAGTATAGGGACCGGGACCTACGAGCAGTACTTC
TRBV28	.	TRBJ1-3	.	14	CASALGGAGNTIYF	TGTGCCAGCGCCCTAGGGGGGGCGGGAAACACCATATATTTT